The subject of this entry is one T cell receptor beta chain. Profiled with immunoSEQ multiplex PCR; TCRdb holds only in-frame clones, not every one. The sample has 1,500 to 2,000 clones, approximately 25% seen once. The CDR3 loop spans 15 amino acids. Germline lookup yields CDR1 MDHEN and CDR2 SYDVKM. Trimming took off 7 bases at V and 0 bases at J, with 13 bases between the two ends. The data belong to a study of T cells in localized non-small cell lung cancer. The V gene is TRBV28, the J gene TRBJ1-5, with D possibly being TRBD1 (5 bases). This sequence originates from a male donor aged 60 or over with stage II squamous cell lung carcinoma. This specimen consisted of normal lung tissue next to the tumor, obtained before any cancer treatment. The CDR3 DNA reads as TGTGCCAGCACCCTGGGGGACCATAGCAATCAGCCCCAGCATTTT. This encodes CASTLGDHSNQPQHF.